Described below is a single T cell receptor (beta chain) sequence and its context. Its antigen is not identified. The source of the sample is a study of monozygotic twins with inflammatory bowel disease. Amplification of TCRalpha and TCRbeta cDNA involved two nested PCRs that ran for about 17 and 10 cycles. TCRdb re-called the 5' RACE reads and gives one entry per CDR3 protein, without DNA. The sample has approximately 390,000 distinct CDR3 sequences. Whole-study findings and limits: A reduction in TCRbeta diversity (inverse Simpson) was seen in IBD patients relative to healthy co-twins.

Germline lookup yields CDR1 SGHRS and CDR2 YFSETQ. This CDR3 contains 15 residues. Donors each gave approximately 2.5 ml of blood. This TCR was sampled from a human donor with ulcerative colitis or Crohn's disease, or a healthy co-twin of an affected twin (not recorded which). The sequenced sample was blood. This chain links TRBV5-1 with TRBJ2-1. CDR3: CASSVDRGLYNEQFF.